Listed below are T cell receptor beta chains from one sample, sequenced in a study of cytomegalovirus exposure and HLA in healthy donors. Assay used: immunoSEQ multiplex PCR; TCRdb lists only in-frame clones, some missing. Here the sample spans about 150,000 clones, roughly 70% being singletons. The sample was PBMCs. The receptors were sampled from a man aged 30-40 years in good health and CMV-seronegative. The CDR3 runs from the conserved cysteine through the conserved F or W. D genes are given only for firm matches. The size of a clone is reported for some rows only, either as once, few or many, or as a class for expanded clones.

v_call	j_call	cdr3_length	d_call	clone_size	cdr3_nt	cdr3_aa
TRBV18	TRBJ1-1	13	-	-	TGTGCCAGCTCTCGGTCAGGGAACACTGAAGCTTTCTTT	CASSRSGNTEAFF
TRBV14	TRBJ1-1	16	-	-	TGTGCCAGCAGCCCCTACCGAGGGCATGTGTACACTGAAGCTTTCTTT	CASSPYRGHVYTEAFF
TRBV30	TRBJ2-7	14	TRBD1	-	TGTGCCTGGAGTGTCCTACAGGGGGCCTACGAGCAGTACTTC	CAWSVLQGAYEQYF
TRBV7-2	TRBJ2-1	16	TRBD2	-	TGTGCCAGCAGCTCGTCACTAGCGGGGTCCTACAATGAGCAGTTCTTC	CASSSSLAGSYNEQFF
TRBV28	TRBJ1-4	13	-	few	TGTGCCAGCAGTCCCCCCCTGAGTGAAAAACTGTTTTTT	CASSPPLSEKLFF
TRBV5-1	TRBJ2-1	16	TRBD2	-	TGCGCCAGCAGCATGGTAGCGGGCAGCTCCTACAATGAGCAGTTCTTC	CASSMVAGSSYNEQFF
TRBV28	TRBJ2-7	14	TRBD1	-	TGTGCCAGCAGTAAAAGACAGGGGGCCTACGAGCAGTACTTC	CASSKRQGAYEQYF
TRBV30	TRBJ2-1	14	TRBD1	-	TGTGCCTGGAGTCCGGGACAGTCCAACAATGAGCAGTTCTTC	CAWSPGQSNNEQFF
TRBV2	TRBJ1-1	14	TRBD1	-	TGTGCCAGCACGTCAAACAGGGGGAACACTGAAGCTTTCTTT	CASTSNRGNTEAFF
TRBV7-3	TRBJ2-1	16	-	few	TGTGCCAGCAGCTCGGGGGGCGGGGGATCCTACAATGAGCAGTTCTTC	CASSSGGGGSYNEQFF
TRBV30	TRBJ2-4	14	TRBD1	-	TGTGCCTGGGGCCCACAGGGGGCAAAAAACATTCAGTACTTC	CAWGPQGAKNIQYF
TRBV5-8	TRBJ1-2	13	TRBD1	-	TGTGCCAGCAGCTTGGCCTTACCGGGACAGGGAGTCTTC	CASSLALPGQGVF
TRBV5-6	TRBJ2-6	19	TRBD1	-	TGTGCCAGCAGCGCCGAGACAGGGGGTGGTCGGACTGGGGCCAACGTCCTGACTTTC	CASSAETGGGRTGANVLTF
TRBV6-1	TRBJ1-2	15	-	-	TGTGCCAGCAGCCGCTTCCGCCAGGGGCTCCATGGCTACACCTTC	CASSRFRQGLHGYTF
TRBV5-4	TRBJ2-2	15	TRBD1	-	TGTGCCAGCAGCAGCCGGACAGGGAACACCGGGGAGCTGTTTTTT	CASSSRTGNTGELFF
TRBV5-6	TRBJ1-2	15	-	-	TGTGCCACCACCCAAATCGAGGACAGCAACTATGGCTACACCTTC	CATTQIEDSNYGYTF
TRBV28	TRBJ1-3	16	TRBD1	-	TGTGCCAGCAGTTTGGGTCAGGGGGCCTTCGGAAACACCATATATTTT	CASSLGQGAFGNTIYF
TRBV28	TRBJ2-7	14	-	-	TGTGCCAGCAGTACCCCATGGGGCAAGGACGAGCAGTACTTC	CASSTPWGKDEQYF
TRBV7-9	TRBJ2-5	15	-	-	TGTGCCAGCAGGACCATCAACAGGCCCCAAGAGACCCAGTACTTC	CASRTINRPQETQYF
TRBV2	TRBJ1-4	13	TRBD1	few	TGTGCCAGCAGTCTCGACAGGGGAGAAAAACTGTTTTTT	CASSLDRGEKLFF
TRBV14	TRBJ2-5	13	-	-	TGTGCCAGCAGCCAAGCCCCTTCCGAGACCCAGTACTTC	CASSQAPSETQYF
TRBV28	TRBJ1-2	15	TRBD1	-	TGTGCCAGCAGTTCGGACACAGGGGTGAACTATGGCTACACCTTC	CASSSDTGVNYGYTF
TRBV6-5	TRBJ1-4	15	TRBD1	once	TGTGCCAGCAGCCTCCACAGGGGGGGTAATGAAAAACTGTTTTTT	CASSLHRGGNEKLFF
TRBV7-8	TRBJ1-3	15	TRBD1	-	TGTGCCAGCAGCTTACAGGGGGCGACTGGAAACACCATATATTTT	CASSLQGATGNTIYF
TRBV6-5	TRBJ1-2	15	TRBD1	-	TGTGCCAGCAGGCCGGACAGGGGTACGGACTATGGCTACACCTTC	CASRPDRGTDYGYTF
TRBV4-1	TRBJ2-3	16	-	-	TGCGCCAGCAGCCTACTCCGGGACTTCGCCCAAGATACGCAGTATTTT	CASSLLRDFAQDTQYF
TRBV28	TRBJ1-4	16	-	-	TGTGCCAGCAATTCACAGGAAGCGACAACTAATGAAAAACTGTTTTTT	CASNSQEATTNEKLFF
TRBV9	TRBJ2-7	12	-	-	TGTGCCAGCAGTGGAGACGTCTACGAGCAGTACTTC	CASSGDVYEQYF
TRBV7-3	TRBJ2-3	15	-	few	TGTGCCAGCAGCTTTATAGGGGGTAGCACAGATACGCAGTATTTT	CASSFIGGSTDTQYF
TRBV7-2	TRBJ2-7	15	TRBD2	-	TGTGCCAGCAGCGAGACTAGCGGGGCCTTTTTCGAGCAGTACTTC	CASSETSGAFFEQYF
TRBV5-1	TRBJ2-7	14	-	-	TGCGCCAGCAGCGCGGTGGGGGGGCTCGACGAGCAGTACTTC	CASSAVGGLDEQYF
TRBV28	TRBJ2-3	18	TRBD2	-	TGTGCCAGCAGCCCCATAGCGGGGGGGGGTGGTCGCACAGATACGCAGTATTTT	CASSPIAGGGGRTDTQYF
TRBV5-1	TRBJ1-5	14	-	-	TGCGCCAGCAGCTTACTCAGGGTTCCTCAGCCCCAGCATTTT	CASSLLRVPQPQHF
TRBV5-4	TRBJ2-7	18	TRBD1	-	TGTGCCAGCAGCTTGCGGTTAAGCTTGGGACAGCCCAACTACGAGCAGTACTTC	CASSLRLSLGQPNYEQYF
TRBV19	TRBJ2-2	15	-	-	TGTGCCAGTCAGACAGGCTCCGCGAACACCGGGGAGCTGTTTTTT	CASQTGSANTGELFF
TRBV9	TRBJ2-5	16	TRBD2	-	TGTGCCAGCAGCCCTAGTGGAGCGGGAGGGTACGAGACCCAGTACTTC	CASSPSGAGGYETQYF
TRBV28	TRBJ1-1	14	TRBD1	-	TGTGCCAGCAGAACAGGGGGCTCCAACACTGAAGCTTTCTTT	CASRTGGSNTEAFF
TRBV6-5	TRBJ2-7	14	TRBD1	few	TGTGCCAGCAGACAGGGGACAGGCTTTTTCGAGCAGTACTTC	CASRQGTGFFEQYF
TRBV28	TRBJ1-5	14	TRBD1	-	TGTGCCAGCACAGGACAGGTTTTCAATCAGCCCCAGCATTTT	CASTGQVFNQPQHF
TRBV5-1	TRBJ2-3	17	-	-	TGCGCCAGCAGCACCGTCGCGACAGGTTCGGGCACAGATACGCAGTATTTT	CASSTVATGSGTDTQYF
TRBV2	TRBJ1-2	11	TRBD1	-	TGTGCCAGAACCACAGGGGATGGCTACACCTTC	CARTTGDGYTF
TRBV14	TRBJ2-3	14	-	-	TGTGCCAGCAGCCAAGTCAGTCAAACAGATACGCAGTATTTT	CASSQVSQTDTQYF
TRBV28	TRBJ1-5	13	-	once	TGTGCCAGCAGCCTTTATAGCAATCAGCCCCAGCATTTT	CASSLYSNQPQHF
TRBV5-1	TRBJ2-5	16	TRBD2	-	TGCGCCAGCAGCTTGGGGCTAGCGGGGGCCCAAGAGACCCAGTACTTC	CASSLGLAGAQETQYF
TRBV9	TRBJ1-5	14	-	once	TGTGCCAGCAGCCCCCGGGACACCTATCAGCCCCAGCATTTT	CASSPRDTYQPQHF